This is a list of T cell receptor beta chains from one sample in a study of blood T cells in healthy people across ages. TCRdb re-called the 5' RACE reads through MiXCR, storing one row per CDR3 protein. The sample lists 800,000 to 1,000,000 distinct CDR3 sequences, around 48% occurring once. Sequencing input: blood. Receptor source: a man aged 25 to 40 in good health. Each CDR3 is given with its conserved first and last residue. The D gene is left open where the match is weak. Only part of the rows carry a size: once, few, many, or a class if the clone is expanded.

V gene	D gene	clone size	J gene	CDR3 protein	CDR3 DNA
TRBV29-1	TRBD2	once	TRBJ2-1	CSVVPSGGAGDEQFF	TGCAGCGTTGTTCCCAGCGGGGGGGCGGGGGATGAGCAGTTCTTC
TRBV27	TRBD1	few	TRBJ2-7	CASGRTGDGYEQYF	TGTGCCAGCGGAAGAACAGGGGACGGCTACGAGCAGTACTTC
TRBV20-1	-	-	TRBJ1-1	CSARVRPGSREAFF	TGCAGTGCTAGGGTCCGTCCGGGGAGTAGGGAAGCTTTCTTT
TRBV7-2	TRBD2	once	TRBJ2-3	CASSPSRAGGEDTQYF	TGTGCCAGCAGCCCATCAAGAGCGGGGGGTGAGGATACGCAGTATTTT
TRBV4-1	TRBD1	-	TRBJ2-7	CASSQGGQVYEQYF	TGCGCCAGCAGCCAAGGGGGACAGGTTTACGAGCAGTACTTC
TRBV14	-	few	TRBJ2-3	CASSQSGSDTQYF	TGTGCCAGCAGCCAATCTGGGTCAGATACGCAGTATTTT
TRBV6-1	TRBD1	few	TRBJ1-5	CASSGGQGTNQPQHF	TGTGCCAGCAGTGGGGGACAGGGGACAAACCAGCCCCAGCATTTT
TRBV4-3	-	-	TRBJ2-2	CASSQDWQGNTGELFF	TGCGCCAGCAGCCAAGATTGGCAGGGAAACACCGGGGAGCTGTTTTTT
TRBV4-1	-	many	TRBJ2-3	CASSQGDLAGRTNTQYF	TGCGCCAGCAGCCAGGGGGACCTGGCGGGGCGCACTAATACGCAGTATTTT
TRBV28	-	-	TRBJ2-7	CASSSPGTSHEQYF	TGTGCCAGCAGTTCCCCCGGGACTTCCCACGAGCAGTACTTC
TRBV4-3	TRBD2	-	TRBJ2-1	CASSHLAGGLSYNEQFF	TGCGCCAGCAGCCACTTAGCGGGGGGCCTCTCCTACAATGAGCAGTTCTTC